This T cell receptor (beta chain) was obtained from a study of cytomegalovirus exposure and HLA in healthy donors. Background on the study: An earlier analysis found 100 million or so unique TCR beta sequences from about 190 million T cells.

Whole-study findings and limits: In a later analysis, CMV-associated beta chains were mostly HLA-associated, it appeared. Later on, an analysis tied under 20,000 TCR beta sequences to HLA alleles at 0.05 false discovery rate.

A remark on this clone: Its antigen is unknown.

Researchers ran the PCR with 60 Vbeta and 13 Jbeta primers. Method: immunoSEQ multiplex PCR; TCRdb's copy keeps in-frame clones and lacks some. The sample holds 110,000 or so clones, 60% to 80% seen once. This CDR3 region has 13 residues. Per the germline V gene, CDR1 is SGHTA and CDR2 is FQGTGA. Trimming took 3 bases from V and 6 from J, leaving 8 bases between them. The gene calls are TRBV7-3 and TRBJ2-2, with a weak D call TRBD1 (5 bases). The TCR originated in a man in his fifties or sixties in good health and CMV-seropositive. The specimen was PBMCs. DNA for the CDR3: TGTGCCAGCAGCTTTCAGGGATCCGGGGAGCTGTTTTTT. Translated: CASSFQGSGELFF.